This TCR beta chain is from a study of Graves' ophthalmopathy and Graves' hyperthyroidism. Whole-study results and caveats: With more than 60% sensitivity and approximately 72% specificity, the model predicted ophthalmopathy progression.

Amplifying from RNA transcripts, the study obtained TCR beta CDR3 regions. RT-PCR in the first round used HTBI primers; a second-round multiplex PCR followed. TCRdb used MiXCR to reprocess the multiplex PCR reads, holding one entry per CDR3 protein. The sample shows fewer than 600,000 distinct CDR3 sequences, under 15% of them seen only once. Trimming left V 0 bases short and J 5 bases short, with 12 bases between. CDR1 is LGHNA, CDR2 YNFKEQ, per germline. CDR3 length equals 15 residues. This clonotype showed up just a few times. Its antigen remains unknown. Sequenced sample: blood. This receptor was identified in a woman aged 25 to 39 with Graves' ophthalmopathy. The chain is built from TRBV4-2 and TRBJ2-3; D unresolved. The CDR3 is CASSQDLGRQDTQYF. The CDR3 DNA sequence: TGTGCCAGCAGCCAAGATTTAGGACGTCAAGATACGCAGTATTTT.